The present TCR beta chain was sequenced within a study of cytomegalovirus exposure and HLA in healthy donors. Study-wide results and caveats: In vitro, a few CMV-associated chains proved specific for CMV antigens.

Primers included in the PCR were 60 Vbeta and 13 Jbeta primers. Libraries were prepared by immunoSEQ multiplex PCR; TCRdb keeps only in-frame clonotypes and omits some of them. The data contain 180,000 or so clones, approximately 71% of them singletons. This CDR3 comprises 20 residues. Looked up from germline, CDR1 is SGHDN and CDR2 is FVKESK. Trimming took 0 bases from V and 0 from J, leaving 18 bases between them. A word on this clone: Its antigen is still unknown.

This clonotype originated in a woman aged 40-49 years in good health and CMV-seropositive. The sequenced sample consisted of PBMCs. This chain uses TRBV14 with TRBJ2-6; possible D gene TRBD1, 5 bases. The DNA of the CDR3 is TGTGCCAGCAGCCAAGATATAGGACACAGGTTAGGCTCTGGGGCCAACGTCCTGACTTTC. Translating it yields CASSQDIGHRLGSGANVLTF.